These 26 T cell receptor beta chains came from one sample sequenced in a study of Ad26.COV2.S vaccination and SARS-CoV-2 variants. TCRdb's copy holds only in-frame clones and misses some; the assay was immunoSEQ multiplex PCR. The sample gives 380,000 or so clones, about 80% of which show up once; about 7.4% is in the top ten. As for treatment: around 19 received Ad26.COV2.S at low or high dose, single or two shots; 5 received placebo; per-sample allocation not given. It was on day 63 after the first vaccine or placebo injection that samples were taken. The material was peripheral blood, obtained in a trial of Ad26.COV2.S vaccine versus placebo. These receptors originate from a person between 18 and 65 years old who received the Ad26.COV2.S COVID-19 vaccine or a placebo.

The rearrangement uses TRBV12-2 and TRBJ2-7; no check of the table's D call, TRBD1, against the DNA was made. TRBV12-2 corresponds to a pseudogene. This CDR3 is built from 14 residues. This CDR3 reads CASRLAKGAHEQYF. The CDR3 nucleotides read TGTGCAAGTCGCTTAGCAAAGGGGGCCCACGAGCAGTACTTC.

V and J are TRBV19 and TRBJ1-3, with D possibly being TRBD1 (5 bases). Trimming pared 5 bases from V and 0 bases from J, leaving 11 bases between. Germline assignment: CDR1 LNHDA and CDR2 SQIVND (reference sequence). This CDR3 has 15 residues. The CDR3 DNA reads TGTGCCAGTAGTCAGGGACGGGCCTCTGGAAACACCATATATTTT. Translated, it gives CASSQGRASGNTIYF.

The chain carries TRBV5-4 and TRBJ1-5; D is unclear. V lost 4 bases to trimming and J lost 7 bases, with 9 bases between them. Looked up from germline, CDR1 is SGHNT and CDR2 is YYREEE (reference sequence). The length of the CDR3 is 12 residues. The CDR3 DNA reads TGTGCCAGCAGCACCCCGGGGCAGCCCCAGCATTTT. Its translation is CASSTPGQPQHF.

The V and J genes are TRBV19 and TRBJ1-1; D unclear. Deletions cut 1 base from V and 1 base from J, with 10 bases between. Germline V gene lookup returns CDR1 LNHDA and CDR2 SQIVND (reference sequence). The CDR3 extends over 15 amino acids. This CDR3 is CASSIAGVANTEAFF. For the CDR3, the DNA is TGTGCCAGTAGTATAGCTGGGGTAGCGAACACTGAAGCTTTCTTT. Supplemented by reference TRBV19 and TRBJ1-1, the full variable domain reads DGGITQSPKYLFRKEGQNVTLSCEQNLNHDAMYWYRQDPGQGLRLIYYSQIVNDFQKGDIAEGYSVSREKKESFPLTVTSAQKNPTAFYLCASSIAGVANTEAFFGQGTRLTVV.

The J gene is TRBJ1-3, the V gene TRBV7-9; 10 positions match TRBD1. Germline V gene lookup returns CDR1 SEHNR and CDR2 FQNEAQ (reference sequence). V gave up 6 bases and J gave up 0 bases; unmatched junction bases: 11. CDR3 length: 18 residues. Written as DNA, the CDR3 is TGTGCCAGCAGTTTCGACAGGGGGCGCTTCCCCTCTGGAAACACCATATATTTT. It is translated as CASSFDRGRFPSGNTIYF.

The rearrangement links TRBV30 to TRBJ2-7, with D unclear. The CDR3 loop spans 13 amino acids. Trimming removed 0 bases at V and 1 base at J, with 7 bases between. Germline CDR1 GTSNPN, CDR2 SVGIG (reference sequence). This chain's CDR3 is CAWSVGRSYEQYF. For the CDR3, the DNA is TGTGCCTGGAGTGTGGGCCGTTCCTACGAGCAGTACTTC. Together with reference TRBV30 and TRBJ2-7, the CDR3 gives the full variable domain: SQTIHQWPATLVQPVGSPLSLECTVEGTSNPNLYWYRQAAGRGLQLLFYSVGIGQISSEVPQNLSASRPQDRQFILSSKKLLLSDSGFYLCAWSVGRSYEQYFGPGTRLTVT.

The CDR3 DNA sequence: TGTGCCAGCAGCGGGTCAGGGGGCTATGGCTACACCTTC. Amino acid sequence: CASSGSGGYGYTF. The chain joins TRBV27 to TRBJ1-2, with 7 bases matching TRBD1. The CDR3 spans 13 residues. Germline lookup yields CDR1 MNHEY and CDR2 SMNVEV (reference sequence). V lost 6 bases and J lost 4; bases outside the gene matches: 5.

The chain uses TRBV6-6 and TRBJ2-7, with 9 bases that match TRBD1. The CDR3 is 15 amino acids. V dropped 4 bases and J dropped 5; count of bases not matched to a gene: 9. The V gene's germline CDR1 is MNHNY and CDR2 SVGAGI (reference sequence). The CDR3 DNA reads TGTGCCAGCAGTTTCCTACAGGGGGCTGGCGACGAGCAGTACTTC. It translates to CASSFLQGAGDEQYF.

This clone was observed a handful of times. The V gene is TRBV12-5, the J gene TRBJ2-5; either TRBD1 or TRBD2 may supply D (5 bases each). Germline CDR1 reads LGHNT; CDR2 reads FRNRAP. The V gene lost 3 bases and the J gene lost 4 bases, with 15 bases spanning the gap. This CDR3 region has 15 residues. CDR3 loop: CASGFQGPFLETQYF. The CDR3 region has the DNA TGTGCTAGTGGTTTTCAGGGACCGTTTCTAGAGACCCAGTACTTC.

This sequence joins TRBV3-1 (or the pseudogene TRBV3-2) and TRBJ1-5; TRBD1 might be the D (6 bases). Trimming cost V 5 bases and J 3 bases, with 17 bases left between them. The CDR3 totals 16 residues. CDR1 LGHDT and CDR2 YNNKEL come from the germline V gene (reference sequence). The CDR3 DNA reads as TGTGCCAGCAGCAGGGGGTCGGGGGCGAACAATCAGCCCCAGCATTTT. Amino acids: CASSRGSGANNQPQHF.

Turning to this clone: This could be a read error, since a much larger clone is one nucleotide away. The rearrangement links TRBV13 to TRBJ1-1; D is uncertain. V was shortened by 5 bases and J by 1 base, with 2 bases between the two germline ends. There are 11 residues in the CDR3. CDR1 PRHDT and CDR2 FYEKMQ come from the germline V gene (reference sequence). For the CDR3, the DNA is TGTGCCAGCAGCCCGAACACTGAAGCTTTCTTT. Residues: CASSPNTEAFF.

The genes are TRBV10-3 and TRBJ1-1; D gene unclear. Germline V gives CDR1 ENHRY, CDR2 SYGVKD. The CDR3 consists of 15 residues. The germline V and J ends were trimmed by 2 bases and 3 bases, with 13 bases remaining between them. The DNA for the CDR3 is TGTGCCATCAGTGAGGCAAGTCGAGGGCACACTGAAGCTTTCTTT. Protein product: CAISEASRGHTEAFF.

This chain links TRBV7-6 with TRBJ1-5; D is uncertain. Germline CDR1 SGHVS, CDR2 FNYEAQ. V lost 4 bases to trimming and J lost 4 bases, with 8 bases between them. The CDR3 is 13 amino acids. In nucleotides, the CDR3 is TGTGCCAGCAGCTCCCAAAGGAATCAGCCCCAGCATTTT. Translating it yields CASSSQRNQPQHF.

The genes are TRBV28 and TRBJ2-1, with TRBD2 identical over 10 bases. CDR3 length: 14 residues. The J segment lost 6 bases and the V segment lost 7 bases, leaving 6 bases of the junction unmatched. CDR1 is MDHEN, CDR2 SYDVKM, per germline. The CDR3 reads CASTSGTSVNEQFF. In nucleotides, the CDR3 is TGTGCCAGCACATCCGGGACTAGCGTCAATGAGCAGTTCTTC.

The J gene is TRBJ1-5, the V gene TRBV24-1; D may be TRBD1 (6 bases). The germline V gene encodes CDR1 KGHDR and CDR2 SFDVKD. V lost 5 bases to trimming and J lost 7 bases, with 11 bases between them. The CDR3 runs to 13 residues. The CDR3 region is CATSGRDNQPQHF. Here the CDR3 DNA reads TGTGCCACCAGTGGCAGGGACAACCAGCCCCAGCATTTT.

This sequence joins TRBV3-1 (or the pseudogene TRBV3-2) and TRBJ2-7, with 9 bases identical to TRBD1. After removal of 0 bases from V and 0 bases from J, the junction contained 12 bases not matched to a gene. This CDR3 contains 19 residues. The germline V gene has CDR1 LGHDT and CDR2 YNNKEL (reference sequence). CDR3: CASSQDLVDWTGDSYEQYF. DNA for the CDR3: TGTGCCAGCAGCCAAGATTTAGTTGACTGGACAGGGGACTCCTACGAGCAGTACTTC.

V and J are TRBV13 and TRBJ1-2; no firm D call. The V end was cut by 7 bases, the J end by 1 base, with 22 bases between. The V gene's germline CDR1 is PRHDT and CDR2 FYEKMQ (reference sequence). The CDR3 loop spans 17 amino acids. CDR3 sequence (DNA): TGTGCCAGCAAATACCCCGGACCGGAGTCTTTTAACTATGGCTACACCTTC. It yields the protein CASKYPGPESFNYGYTF.

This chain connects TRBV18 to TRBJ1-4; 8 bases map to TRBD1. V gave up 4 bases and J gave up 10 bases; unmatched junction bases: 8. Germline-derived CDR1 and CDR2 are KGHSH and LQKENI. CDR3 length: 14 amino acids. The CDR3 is CASSLDRGFGKLFF. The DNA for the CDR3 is TGTGCCAGCTCACTAGACAGGGGTTTTGGAAAACTGTTTTTT.

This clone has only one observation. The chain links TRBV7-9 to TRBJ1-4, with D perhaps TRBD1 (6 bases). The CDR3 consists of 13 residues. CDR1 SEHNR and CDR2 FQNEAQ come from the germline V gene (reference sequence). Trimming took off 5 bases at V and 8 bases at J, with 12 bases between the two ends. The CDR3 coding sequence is TGTGCCAGCAGCCCCAGGGGAGGGGAAAAACTGTTTTTT. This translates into CASSPRGGEKLFF.

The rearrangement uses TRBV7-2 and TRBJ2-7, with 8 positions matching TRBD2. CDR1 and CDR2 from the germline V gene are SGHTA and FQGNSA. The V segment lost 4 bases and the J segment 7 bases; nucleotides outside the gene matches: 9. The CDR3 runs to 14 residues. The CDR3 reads CASSSLLLAGEQYF. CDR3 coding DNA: TGTGCCAGCAGCTCCCTCCTTTTAGCGGGAGAGCAGTACTTC. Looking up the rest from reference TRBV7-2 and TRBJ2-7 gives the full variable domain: GAGVSQSPSNKVTEKGKDVELRCDPISGHTALYWYRQSLGQGLEFLIYFQGNSAPDKSGLPSDRFSAERTGGSVSTLTIQRTQQEDSAVYLCASSSLLLAGEQYFGPGTRLTVT.

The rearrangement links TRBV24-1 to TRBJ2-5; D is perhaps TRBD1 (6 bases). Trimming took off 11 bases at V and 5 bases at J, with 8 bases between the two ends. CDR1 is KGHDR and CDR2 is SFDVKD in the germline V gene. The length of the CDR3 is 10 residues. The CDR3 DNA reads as TGTGCCAGCCAGGGGGAGACCCAGTACTTC. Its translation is CASQGETQYF.

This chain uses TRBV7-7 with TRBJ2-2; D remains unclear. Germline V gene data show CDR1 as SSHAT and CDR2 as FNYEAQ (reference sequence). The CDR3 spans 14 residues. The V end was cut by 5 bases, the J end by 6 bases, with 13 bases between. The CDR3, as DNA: TGTGCCAGCAGCCAACCGGGCAGCGCCGGGGAGCTGTTTTTT. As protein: CASSQPGSAGELFF.

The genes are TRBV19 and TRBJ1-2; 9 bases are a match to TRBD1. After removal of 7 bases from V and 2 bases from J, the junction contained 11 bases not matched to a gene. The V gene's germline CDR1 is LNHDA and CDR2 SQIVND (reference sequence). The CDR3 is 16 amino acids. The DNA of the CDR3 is TGTGCCAGTACCTACGGAAACAGGGGGCGCAACTATGGCTACACCTTC. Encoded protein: CASTYGNRGRNYGYTF.

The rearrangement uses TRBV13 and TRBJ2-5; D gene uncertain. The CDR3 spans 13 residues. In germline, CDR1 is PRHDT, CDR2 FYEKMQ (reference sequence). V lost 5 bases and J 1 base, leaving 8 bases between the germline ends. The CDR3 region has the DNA TGTGCCAGCAGCCCTCGGCCCCAAGAGACCCAGTACTTC. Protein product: CASSPRPQETQYF.

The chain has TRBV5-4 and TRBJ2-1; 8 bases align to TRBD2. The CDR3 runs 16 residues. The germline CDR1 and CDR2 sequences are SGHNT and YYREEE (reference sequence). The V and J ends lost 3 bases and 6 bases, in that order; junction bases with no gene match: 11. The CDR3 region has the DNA TGTGCCAGCAGCTCGGGGGGGATAGCTGTATTCAATGAGCAGTTCTTC. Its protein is CASSSGGIAVFNEQFF.

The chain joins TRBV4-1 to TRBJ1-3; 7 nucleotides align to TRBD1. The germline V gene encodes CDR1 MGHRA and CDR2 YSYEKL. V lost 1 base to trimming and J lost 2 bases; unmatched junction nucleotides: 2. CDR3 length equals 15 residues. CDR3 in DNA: TGCGCCAGCAGCCAAGGACAGGGCCCTGGAAACACCATATATTTT. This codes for CASSQGQGPGNTIYF.